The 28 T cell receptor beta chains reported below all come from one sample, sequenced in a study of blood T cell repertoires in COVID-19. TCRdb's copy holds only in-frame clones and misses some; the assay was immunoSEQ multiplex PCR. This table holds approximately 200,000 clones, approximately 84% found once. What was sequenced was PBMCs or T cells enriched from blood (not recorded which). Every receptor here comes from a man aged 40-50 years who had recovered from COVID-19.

CDR3 coding DNA: TGTGCCAGCAGCTTGGGTGTTAGCGGGGGGACAGATACGCAGTATTTT. As protein: CASSLGVSGGTDTQYF. The V and J genes are TRBV5-4 and TRBJ2-3; 10 nucleotides match TRBD2. Germline V gives CDR1 SGHNT, CDR2 YYREEE (reference sequence). J was trimmed by 3 bases and V by 0 bases; bases with no gene match: 4. The CDR3 runs 16 residues.

The CDR3 loop is CASNDSPSSYNEQFF. The CDR3 DNA follows: TGTGCCAGCAACGACTCGCCAAGCTCCTACAATGAGCAGTTCTTC. The chain is built from TRBV7-8 and TRBJ2-1; D is undetermined. The CDR3 length is 15 residues. The germline V and J ends were trimmed by 7 bases and 0 bases, with 13 bases remaining between them. CDR1 SGHVS and CDR2 FQNEAQ come from the germline V gene.

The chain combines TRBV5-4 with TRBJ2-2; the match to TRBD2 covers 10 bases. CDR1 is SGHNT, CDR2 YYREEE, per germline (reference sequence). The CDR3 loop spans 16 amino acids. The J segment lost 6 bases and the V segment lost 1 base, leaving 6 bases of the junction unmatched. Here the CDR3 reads CASSLYQRGGSGELFF. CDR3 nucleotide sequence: TGTGCCAGCAGCTTGTATCAGCGGGGGGGTTCCGGGGAGCTGTTTTTT.

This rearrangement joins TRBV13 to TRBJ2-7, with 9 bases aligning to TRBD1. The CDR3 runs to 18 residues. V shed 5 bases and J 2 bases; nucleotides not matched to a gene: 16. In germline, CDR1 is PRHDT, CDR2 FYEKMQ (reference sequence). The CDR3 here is CASSPSSTGTGIPYEQYF. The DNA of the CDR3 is TGTGCCAGCAGCCCCTCCTCGACCGGGACAGGGATTCCCTACGAGCAGTACTTC.

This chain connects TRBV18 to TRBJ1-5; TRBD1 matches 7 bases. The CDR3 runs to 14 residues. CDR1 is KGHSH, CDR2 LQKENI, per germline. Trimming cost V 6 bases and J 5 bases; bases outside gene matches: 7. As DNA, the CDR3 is TGTGCCAGCTCTTCGACAGGGCCTCATCAGCCCCAGCATTTT. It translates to CASSSTGPHQPQHF.

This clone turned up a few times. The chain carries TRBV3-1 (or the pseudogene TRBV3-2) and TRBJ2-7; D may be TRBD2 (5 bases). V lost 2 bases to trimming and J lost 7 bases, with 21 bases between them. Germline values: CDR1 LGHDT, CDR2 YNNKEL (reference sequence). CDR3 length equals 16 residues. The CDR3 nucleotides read TGTGCCAGCAGCCAAACGGTCCGGATGCCTACGGGGGAGCAGTACTTC. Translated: CASSQTVRMPTGEQYF.

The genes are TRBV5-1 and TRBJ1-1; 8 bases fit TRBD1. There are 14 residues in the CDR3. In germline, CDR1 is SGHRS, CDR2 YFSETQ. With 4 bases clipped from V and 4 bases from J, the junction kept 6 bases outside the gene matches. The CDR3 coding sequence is TGCGCCAGCAGCCAAGACAGGGGCGGCACTGAAGCTTTCTTT. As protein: CASSQDRGGTEAFF. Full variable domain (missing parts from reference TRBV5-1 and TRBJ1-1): KAGVTQTPRYLIKTRGQQVTLSCSPISGHRSVSWYQQTPGQGLQFLFEYFSETQRNKGNFPGRFSGRQFSNSRSEMNVSTLELGDSALYLCASSQDRGGTEAFFGQGTRLTVV.

CDR3 amino acids: CASSYRGQFPWGTQYF. The CDR3, as DNA: TGTGCCAGCAGTTACAGGGGGCAGTTTCCGTGGGGTACGCAGTATTTT. V usage is TRBV6-2 or TRBV6-3 and J usage is TRBJ2-3, with 7 positions matching TRBD1. The CDR3 is made up of 16 amino acids. Looked up from germline, CDR1 is MNHEY and CDR2 is SVGEGT. The ends lost 2 bases at V and 8 bases at J; junction bases unmatched: 13.

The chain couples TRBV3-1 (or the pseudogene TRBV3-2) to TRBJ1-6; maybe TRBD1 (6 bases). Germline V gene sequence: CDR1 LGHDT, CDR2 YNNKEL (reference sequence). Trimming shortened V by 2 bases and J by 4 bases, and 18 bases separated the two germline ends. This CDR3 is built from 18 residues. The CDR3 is CASSQNDRLREYNSPLHF. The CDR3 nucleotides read TGTGCCAGCAGCCAAAACGACAGGCTAAGGGAATATAATTCACCCCTCCACTTT.

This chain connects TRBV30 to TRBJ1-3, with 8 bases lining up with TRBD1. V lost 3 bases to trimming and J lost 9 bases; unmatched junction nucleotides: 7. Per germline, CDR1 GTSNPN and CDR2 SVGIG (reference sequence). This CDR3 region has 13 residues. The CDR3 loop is CAWRGTGYSTIYF. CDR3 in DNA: TGTGCCTGGAGGGGGACAGGCTATTCCACCATATATTTT.

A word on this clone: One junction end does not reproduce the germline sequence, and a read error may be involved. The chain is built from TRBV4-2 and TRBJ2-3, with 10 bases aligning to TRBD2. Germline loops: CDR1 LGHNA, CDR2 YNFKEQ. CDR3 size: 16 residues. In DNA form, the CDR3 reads TGTGCCAGCAGCCAAGGGACTAGCGGCTACACAGATGCGCAGTATTTT. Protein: CASSQGTSGYTDAQYF.

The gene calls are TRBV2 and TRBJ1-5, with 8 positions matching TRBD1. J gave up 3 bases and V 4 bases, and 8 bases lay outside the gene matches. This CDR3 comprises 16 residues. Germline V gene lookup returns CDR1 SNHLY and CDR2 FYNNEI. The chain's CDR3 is CASSVHGTGLNQPQHF. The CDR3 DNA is TGTGCCAGCAGTGTACACGGGACAGGCCTCAATCAGCCCCAGCATTTT.

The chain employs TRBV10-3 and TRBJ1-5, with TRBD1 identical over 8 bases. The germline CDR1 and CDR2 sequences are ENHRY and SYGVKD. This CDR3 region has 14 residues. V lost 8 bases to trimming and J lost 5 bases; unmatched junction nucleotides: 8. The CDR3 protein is CAIGRAGGDQPQHF. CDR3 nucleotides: TGTGCCATCGGGAGGGCAGGGGGCGATCAGCCCCAGCATTTT.

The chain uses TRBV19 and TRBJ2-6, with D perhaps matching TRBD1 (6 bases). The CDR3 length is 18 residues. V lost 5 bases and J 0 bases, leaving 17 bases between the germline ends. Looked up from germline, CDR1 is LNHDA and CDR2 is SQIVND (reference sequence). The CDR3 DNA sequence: TGTGCCAGTAGTGCTCTGACAGGATTAAGCTCTGGGGCCAACGTCCTGACTTTC. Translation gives CASSALTGLSSGANVLTF.

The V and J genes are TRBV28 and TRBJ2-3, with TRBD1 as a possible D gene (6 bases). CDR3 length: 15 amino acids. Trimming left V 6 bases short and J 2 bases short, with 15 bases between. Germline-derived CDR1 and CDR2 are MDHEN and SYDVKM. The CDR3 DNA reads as TGTGCCAGCAGCCTTACAGGGAGCTTCACAGATACGCAGTATTTT. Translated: CASSLTGSFTDTQYF.

The CDR3, as DNA: TGTGCCAGCAGTAGAAAAGCGGGGGGATACACAGATACGCAGTATTTT. This codes for CASSRKAGGYTDTQYF. The chain joins TRBV7-2 to TRBJ2-3, with 9 bases matching TRBD2. This CDR3 is 16 amino acids long. Germline CDR1 SGHTA, CDR2 FQGNSA. V shed 6 bases, J shed 2 bases, and the junction held 9 bases outside the gene matches. Supplemented by reference TRBV7-2 and TRBJ2-3, the full variable domain reads GAGVSQSPSNKVTEKGKDVELRCDPISGHTALYWYRQSLGQGLEFLIYFQGNSAPDKSGLPSDRFSAERTGGSVSTLTIQRTQQEDSAVYLCASSRKAGGYTDTQYFGPGTRLTVL.

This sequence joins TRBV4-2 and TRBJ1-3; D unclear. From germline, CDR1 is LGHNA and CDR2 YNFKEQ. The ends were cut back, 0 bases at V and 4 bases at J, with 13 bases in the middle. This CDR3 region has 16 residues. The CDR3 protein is CASSQDLTVGGNTIYF. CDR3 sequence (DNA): TGTGCCAGCAGCCAAGATCTAACGGTGGGCGGAAACACCATATATTTT.

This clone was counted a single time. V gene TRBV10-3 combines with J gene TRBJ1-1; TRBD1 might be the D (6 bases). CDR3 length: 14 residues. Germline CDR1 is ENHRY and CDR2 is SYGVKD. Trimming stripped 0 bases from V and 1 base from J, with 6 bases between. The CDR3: CAISESTGNTEAFF. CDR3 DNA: TGTGCCATCAGTGAGTCGACAGGGAACACTGAAGCTTTCTTT.

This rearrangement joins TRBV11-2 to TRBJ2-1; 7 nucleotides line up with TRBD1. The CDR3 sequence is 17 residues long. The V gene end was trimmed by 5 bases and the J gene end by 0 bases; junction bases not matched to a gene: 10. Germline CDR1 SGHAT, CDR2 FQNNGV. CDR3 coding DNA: TGTGCCAGCAGCACTAGGACAGGCGATAGCTCCTACAATGAGCAGTTCTTC. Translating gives CASSTRTGDSSYNEQFF.

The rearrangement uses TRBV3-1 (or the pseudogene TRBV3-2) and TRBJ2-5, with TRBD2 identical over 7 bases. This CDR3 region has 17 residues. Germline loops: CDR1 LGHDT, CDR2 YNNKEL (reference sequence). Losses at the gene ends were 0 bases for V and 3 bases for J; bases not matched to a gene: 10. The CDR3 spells CASSQDPGRGWEETQYF. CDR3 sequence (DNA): TGTGCCAGCAGCCAAGATCCGGGGAGGGGCTGGGAAGAGACCCAGTACTTC.

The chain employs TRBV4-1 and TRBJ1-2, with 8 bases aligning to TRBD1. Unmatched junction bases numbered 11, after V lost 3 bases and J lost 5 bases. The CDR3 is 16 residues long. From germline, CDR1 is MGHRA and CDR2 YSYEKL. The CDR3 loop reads CASSQLTRGREYGYTF. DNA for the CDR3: TGCGCCAGCAGCCAGTTGACCAGGGGGCGAGAGTATGGCTACACCTTC.

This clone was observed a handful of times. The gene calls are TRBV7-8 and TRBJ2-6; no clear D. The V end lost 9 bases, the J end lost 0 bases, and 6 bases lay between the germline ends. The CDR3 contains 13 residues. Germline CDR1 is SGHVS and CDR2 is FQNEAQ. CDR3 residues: CASKNSGANVLTF. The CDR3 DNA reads TGTGCCAGTAAAAACTCTGGGGCCAACGTCCTGACTTTC.

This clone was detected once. This chain's CDR3 is CATSRDKRGNQYF. CDR3 nucleotide sequence: TGTGCCACCAGCAGAGATAAACGAGGCAACCAGTACTTC. The chain links TRBV15 to TRBJ2-7, with D unresolved. The CDR3 has 13 amino acids. The V end was cut by 0 bases, the J end by 10 bases, with 13 bases between. The germline CDR1 and CDR2 sequences are LNHNV and YYDKDF (reference sequence).

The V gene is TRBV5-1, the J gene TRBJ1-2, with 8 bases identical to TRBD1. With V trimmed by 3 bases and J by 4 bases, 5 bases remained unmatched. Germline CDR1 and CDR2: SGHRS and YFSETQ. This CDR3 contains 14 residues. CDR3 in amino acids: CASSSAGQGYGYTF. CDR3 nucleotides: TGCGCCAGCAGCTCCGCCGGACAGGGCTATGGCTACACCTTC.

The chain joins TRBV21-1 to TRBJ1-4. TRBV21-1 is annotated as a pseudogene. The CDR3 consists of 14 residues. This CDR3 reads CASSEGEGGEKLFF. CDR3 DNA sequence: TGTGCCAGCAGCGAGGGGGAGGGTGGGGAAAAACTGTTTTTT.

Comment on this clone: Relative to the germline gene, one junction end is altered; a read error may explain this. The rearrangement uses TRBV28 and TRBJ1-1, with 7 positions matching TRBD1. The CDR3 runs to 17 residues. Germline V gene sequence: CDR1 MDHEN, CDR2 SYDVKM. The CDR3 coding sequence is TGTGCCAGCACTTTAGACAGGGCAGGTGGAGGGAACACTGAAGCTTTCTTT. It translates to CASTLDRAGGGNTEAFF.

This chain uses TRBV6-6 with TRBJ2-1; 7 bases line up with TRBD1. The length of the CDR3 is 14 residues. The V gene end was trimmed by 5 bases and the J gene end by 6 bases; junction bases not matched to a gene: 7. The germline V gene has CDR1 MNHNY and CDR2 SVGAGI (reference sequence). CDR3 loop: CASSPRGTGNEQFF. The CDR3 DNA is TGTGCCAGCAGTCCCAGGGGGACGGGCAATGAGCAGTTCTTC.

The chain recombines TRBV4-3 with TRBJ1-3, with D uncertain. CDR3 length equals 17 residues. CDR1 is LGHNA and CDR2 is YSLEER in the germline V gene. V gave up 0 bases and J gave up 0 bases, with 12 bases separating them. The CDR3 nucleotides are TGCGCCAGCAGCCAAGAACTGCCAGCGAGCTCTGGAAACACCATATATTTT. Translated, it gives CASSQELPASSGNTIYF.